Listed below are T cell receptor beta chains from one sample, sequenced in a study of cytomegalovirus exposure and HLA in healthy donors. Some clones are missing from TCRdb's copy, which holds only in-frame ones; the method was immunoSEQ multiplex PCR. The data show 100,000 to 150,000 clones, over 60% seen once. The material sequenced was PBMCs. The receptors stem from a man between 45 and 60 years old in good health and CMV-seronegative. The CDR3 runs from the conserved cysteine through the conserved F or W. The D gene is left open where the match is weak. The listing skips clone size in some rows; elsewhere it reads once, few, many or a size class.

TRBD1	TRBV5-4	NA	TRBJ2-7	CASSLEGGNYEQYF	TGTGCCAGCAGCTTGGAAGGGGGCAATTACGAGCAGTACTTC
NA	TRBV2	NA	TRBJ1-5	CASRKGADQPQHF	TGTGCCAGCAGGAAAGGGGCGGATCAGCCCCAGCATTTT
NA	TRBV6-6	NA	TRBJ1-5	CASSKREGGNQPQHF	TGTGCCAGCAGTAAGAGGGAGGGCGGCAATCAGCCCCAGCATTTT
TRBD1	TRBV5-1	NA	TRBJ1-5	CASRGTEDQPQHF	TGCGCCAGCAGAGGGACAGAGGATCAGCCCCAGCATTTT
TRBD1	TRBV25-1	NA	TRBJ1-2	CASSPRTGGSNGYTF	TGTGCCAGCAGTCCCCGGACAGGGGGCAGCAATGGCTACACCTTC
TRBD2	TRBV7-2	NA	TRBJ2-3	CASRILAGGLDTQYF	TGTGCCAGCAGGATACTAGCGGGGGGGCTAGATACGCAGTATTTT
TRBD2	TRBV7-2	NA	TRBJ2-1	CASSLGLAGGLNEQFF	TGTGCCAGCAGCCTAGGACTAGCGGGGGGGCTCAATGAGCAGTTCTTC
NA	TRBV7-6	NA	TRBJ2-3	CASSLLDSADTQYF	TGTGCCAGCAGCTTACTGGACTCCGCAGATACGCAGTATTTT
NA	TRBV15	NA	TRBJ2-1	CATSRGDTGDNEQFF	TGTGCCACCAGCAGGGGGGACACTGGGGACAATGAGCAGTTCTTC
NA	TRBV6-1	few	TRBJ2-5	CASTPPGMKTQYF	TGTGCCAGCACCCCGCCAGGTATGAAGACCCAGTACTTC
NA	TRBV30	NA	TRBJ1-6	CAWSVLVNNSPLHF	TGTGCCTGGAGTGTTCTTGTAAATAATTCACCCCTCCACTTT
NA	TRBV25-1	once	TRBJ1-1	CASSGSSSTEAFF	TGTGCCAGCAGTGGGAGTAGCAGCACTGAAGCTTTCTTT
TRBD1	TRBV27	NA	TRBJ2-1	CASSWTGLASEQFF	TGTGCCAGCAGCTGGACAGGACTGGCAAGTGAGCAGTTCTTC
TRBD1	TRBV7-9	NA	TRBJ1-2	CSSSTPDRVDYGYTF	TGTTCCAGCAGCACACCTGACAGGGTGGACTATGGCTACACCTTC